The 23 T cell receptor beta chains below all came from one sample that was sequenced in a study of T cell responses to AZD1222 COVID-19 vaccine. Data came from immunoSEQ multiplex PCR; TCRdb stores just in-frame clones and leaves some out. The table has approximately 110,000 clones, approximately 85% seen once. Material: peripheral blood, obtained on day 0 of MenACWY control vaccination. The source is an adult in good health.

The rearrangement uses TRBV5-1 and TRBJ2-7; 11 positions agree with TRBD1. The length of the CDR3 is 16 residues. The V gene end was trimmed by 5 bases and the J gene end by 2 bases; junction bases not matched to a gene: 9. Germline V gene sequence: CDR1 SGHRS, CDR2 YFSETQ. The CDR3 here is CASRDTPGQGAYEQYF. For the CDR3, the DNA is TGCGCCAGCAGAGACACGCCGGGACAGGGGGCCTACGAGCAGTACTTC.

DNA of the CDR3: TGCGCCCGCCGCCCACAGGGGGCGCCCCGGATGGGCACAGATACGCAGTATTTT. It is translated as CARRPQGAPRMGTDTQYF. The chain is built from TRBV4-3 and TRBJ2-3; 9 positions agree with TRBD1. The germline V gene encodes CDR1 LGHNA and CDR2 YSLEER. J lost 1 base, V lost 11 bases, and 19 bases had no gene match. CDR3 length equals 18 residues.

In regard to this clone: Other DNA variants within this sample encode the same CDR3. J is TRBJ2-7 and V is TRBV5-1; D gene ambiguous. The CDR3 runs to 11 residues. V shed 0 bases and J shed 3 bases, with 1 base lying between them. Per the germline V gene, CDR1 is SGHRS and CDR2 is YFSETQ. The CDR3 here is CASSLGYEQYF. For the CDR3, the DNA is TGCGCCAGCAGCTTGGGCTACGAGCAGTACTTC.

V and J are TRBV7-2 and TRBJ2-3; D possibly matches TRBD1 or TRBD2 (6 bases each). Deletions cut 2 bases from V and 0 bases from J, with 15 bases between. Germline V gene lookup returns CDR1 SGHTA and CDR2 FQGNSA. The CDR3 consists of 17 residues. The CDR3 DNA sequence: TGTGCCAGCAGCTTACGGGGGCGGGCCCTTAGCACAGATACGCAGTATTTT. Its protein is CASSLRGRALSTDTQYF.

The CDR3 is CASSVGGTDHNEQFF. The CDR3 region has the DNA TGTGCCAGCAGCGTAGGCGGGACGGATCACAATGAGCAGTTCTTC. The chain couples TRBV9 to TRBJ2-1; possibly TRBD2 for D (6 bases). V was clipped by 0 bases and J by 5 bases, with 12 bases between them. CDR3 length: 15 amino acids. Germline lookup yields CDR1 SGDLS and CDR2 YYNGEE.

The chain has TRBV7-9 and TRBJ2-7, with D unclear. V dropped 1 base and J dropped 2 bases, with 12 bases sitting between them. The CDR3 spans 15 residues. Germline-derived CDR1 and CDR2 are SEHNR and FQNEAQ (reference sequence). CDR3 region: CASSLDLQSTYEQYF. The CDR3 DNA sequence: TGTGCCAGCAGCTTAGATCTACAGTCCACCTACGAGCAGTACTTC.

A few counts support this clone. This chain joins TRBV6-5 and TRBJ1-1; D is ambiguous. The germline CDR1 and CDR2 sequences are MNHEY and SVGAGI. Trimming cost V 8 bases and J 5 bases, with 15 bases left between them. The CDR3 covers 13 residues. In nucleotides, the CDR3 is TGTGCCAGCTGCCTTACCACCGGAACTGAAGCTTTCTTT. Encoded protein: CASCLTTGTEAFF.

J is TRBJ1-6 and V is TRBV4-1, with 8 nucleotides matching TRBD1. The CDR3 runs 14 residues. Losses at the gene ends were 3 bases for V and 10 bases for J; bases not matched to a gene: 5. Germline V gene lookup returns CDR1 MGHRA and CDR2 YSYEKL. CDR3 nucleotides: TGCGCCAGCAGCCAGCGGACAGGGCGGTCACCCCTCCACTTT. Protein: CASSQRTGRSPLHF.

This clone was picked up a small number of times. The chain carries TRBV7-2 and TRBJ1-3; 7 bases match TRBD1. Per germline, CDR1 SGHTA and CDR2 FQGNSA. J lost 0 bases, V lost 4 bases, and 6 bases had no gene match. The CDR3 is 16 amino acids. CDR3 region: CASSSGQHNSGNTIYF. The CDR3 region has the DNA TGTGCCAGCAGCTCGGGACAGCATAACTCTGGAAACACCATATATTTT.

This sequence joins TRBV29-1 and TRBJ1-2, with D possibly TRBD1 on 6 matching bases. CDR1 SQVTM and CDR2 ANQGSEA come from the germline V gene. CDR3 length: 13 amino acids. V gave up 6 bases and J gave up 1 base, with 12 bases separating them. This CDR3 is CSVRDMYNYGYTF. The CDR3 region has the DNA TGCAGCGTCCGGGACATGTATAACTATGGCTACACCTTC.

V gene TRBV6-5 combines with J gene TRBJ2-3, with D uncertain. CDR1 and CDR2 from the germline V gene are MNHEY and SVGAGI. Trimming removed 2 bases at V and 2 bases at J, with 14 bases between. The CDR3 has 16 amino acids. The CDR3 loop is CASSYLRSANTDTQYF. In DNA form, the CDR3 reads TGTGCCAGCAGTTACCTTCGGTCAGCAAACACAGATACGCAGTATTTT.

The rearrangement links TRBV7-9 to TRBJ1-6, with unresolved D. Trimming removed 1 base at V and 13 bases at J, with 11 bases between. The V gene's germline CDR1 is SEHNR and CDR2 FQNEAQ (reference sequence). This CDR3 spans 13 amino acids. Here the CDR3 DNA reads TGTGCCAGCAGCTTAGACGGAGGTAGGCCCCTCCACTTT. Amino acids: CASSLDGGRPLHF.

The rearrangement joins TRBV27 to TRBJ2-7; weak D call: TRBD2 (5 bases). Trimming removed 2 bases at V and 2 bases at J, with 7 bases between. The germline CDR1 and CDR2 sequences are MNHEY and SMNVEV (reference sequence). This CDR3 is 13 amino acids long. For the CDR3, the DNA is TGTGCCAGCAGTTTAAGAGCGGCCTACGAGCAGTACTTC. Residues: CASSLRAAYEQYF.

The chain has TRBV28 and TRBJ2-5, with TRBD1 matching 7 bases. Germline CDR1 reads MDHEN; CDR2 reads SYDVKM. The junction had 8 bases not matched to a gene; V was cut back by 4 bases and J by 3 bases. The CDR3 contains 15 residues. CDR3 region: CASSSLAGTEETQYF. The CDR3 DNA follows: TGTGCCAGCAGTTCGCTGGCCGGGACAGAAGAGACCCAGTACTTC. Full variable domain (rest looked up from reference TRBV28 and TRBJ2-5): DVKVTQSSRYLVKRTGEKVFLECVQDMDHENMFWYRQDPGLGLRLIYFSYDVKMKEKGDIPEGYSVSREKKERFSLILESASTNQTSMYLCASSSLAGTEETQYFGPGTRLLVL.

The rearrangement joins TRBV29-1 to TRBJ1-2; no clear D. The V gene lost 6 bases and the J gene lost 5 bases, with 16 bases spanning the gap. The CDR3 spans 13 residues. Germline V gives CDR1 SQVTM, CDR2 ANQGSEA. The CDR3: CSVLREGGYGYTF. DNA of the CDR3: TGCAGCGTACTGCGGGAGGGAGGATATGGCTACACCTTC.

V is TRBV11-2 and J is TRBJ2-7; possibly TRBD1 for D (6 bases). Trimming shortened V by 6 bases and J by 3 bases, and 9 bases separated the two germline ends. This CDR3 has 12 amino acids. Germline CDR1 and CDR2: SGHAT and FQNNGV. The CDR3 sequence: CASSPRGYEQYF. The CDR3, as DNA: TGTGCCAGCAGTCCCAGGGGCTACGAGCAGTACTTC.

V gene TRBV30 combines with J gene TRBJ1-6, with D possibly matching TRBD1 (5 bases). The CDR3 is 13 amino acids. Germline V lookup: CDR1 GTSNPN, CDR2 SVGIG (reference sequence). V gave up 5 bases and J gave up 7 bases, with 12 bases separating them. The CDR3 spells CAWLAGRNSPLHF. As DNA, the CDR3 is TGTGCCTGGTTGGCGGGGCGAAATTCACCCCTCCACTTT.

The chain links TRBV15 to TRBJ1-2, with D perhaps matching TRBD1 (6 bases). V was trimmed by 5 bases and J by 6 bases, leaving 16 bases between them. CDR3 length equals 14 residues. Germline V lookup: CDR1 LNHNV, CDR2 YYDKDF (reference sequence). The CDR3 protein is CATSGRQGMDGYTF. In nucleotides, the CDR3 is TGTGCCACCAGCGGGCGGCAGGGGATGGATGGCTACACCTTC.

The CDR3: CASSGVAGANVLTF. CDR3 nucleotides: TGTGCCTCCTCAGGGGTGGCCGGGGCCAACGTCCTGACTTTC. This chain links TRBV7-3 with TRBJ2-6; D is possibly TRBD1 (6 bases). The V gene's germline CDR1 is SGHTA and CDR2 FQGTGA. V gave up 11 bases and J gave up 4 bases, with 15 bases separating them. This CDR3 comprises 14 residues.

The rearrangement uses TRBV7-9 and TRBJ2-7; D possibly corresponds to TRBD2 (6 bases). CDR1 and CDR2 from the germline V gene are SEHNR and FQNEAQ (reference sequence). The CDR3 totals 13 residues. Trimming pared 4 bases from V and 0 bases from J, leaving 7 bases between. CDR3 sequence reads: CASSWRGSYEQYF. In DNA form, the CDR3 reads TGTGCCAGCAGCTGGAGGGGCTCCTACGAGCAGTACTTC.

V usage is TRBV7-2 and J usage is TRBJ2-4; TRBD1 is a possible D gene (6 bases). Trimming shortened V by 5 bases and J by 6 bases, and 20 bases separated the two germline ends. Germline V gene sequence: CDR1 SGHTA, CDR2 FQGNSA. The CDR3 totals 16 residues. CDR3 nucleotide sequence: TGTGCCAGCAGCAGCCTCCTGGTTATGACAGGAAACATTCAGTACTTC. Residues: CASSSLLVMTGNIQYF.

The chain has TRBV14 and TRBJ1-6; TRBD1 agrees at 8 bases. Germline loops: CDR1 SGHDN, CDR2 FVKESK. This CDR3 comprises 17 residues. J lost 2 bases, V lost 1 base, and 4 bases had no gene match. CDR3 in DNA: TGTGCCAGCAGCCAAGGGACAGGGCTGGCCTATAATTCACCCCTCCACTTT. Protein: CASSQGTGLAYNSPLHF.

The chain recombines TRBV11-2 with TRBJ2-1; 10 bases align to TRBD2. This CDR3 is built from 16 residues. CDR1 and CDR2 from the germline V gene are SGHAT and FQNNGV. The V segment lost 6 bases and the J segment 9 bases; nucleotides outside the gene matches: 14. This CDR3 is CASRGSSGSWSVEQFF. The CDR3 coding sequence is TGTGCCAGCAGGGGATCTAGCGGGAGCTGGTCGGTTGAGCAGTTCTTC.